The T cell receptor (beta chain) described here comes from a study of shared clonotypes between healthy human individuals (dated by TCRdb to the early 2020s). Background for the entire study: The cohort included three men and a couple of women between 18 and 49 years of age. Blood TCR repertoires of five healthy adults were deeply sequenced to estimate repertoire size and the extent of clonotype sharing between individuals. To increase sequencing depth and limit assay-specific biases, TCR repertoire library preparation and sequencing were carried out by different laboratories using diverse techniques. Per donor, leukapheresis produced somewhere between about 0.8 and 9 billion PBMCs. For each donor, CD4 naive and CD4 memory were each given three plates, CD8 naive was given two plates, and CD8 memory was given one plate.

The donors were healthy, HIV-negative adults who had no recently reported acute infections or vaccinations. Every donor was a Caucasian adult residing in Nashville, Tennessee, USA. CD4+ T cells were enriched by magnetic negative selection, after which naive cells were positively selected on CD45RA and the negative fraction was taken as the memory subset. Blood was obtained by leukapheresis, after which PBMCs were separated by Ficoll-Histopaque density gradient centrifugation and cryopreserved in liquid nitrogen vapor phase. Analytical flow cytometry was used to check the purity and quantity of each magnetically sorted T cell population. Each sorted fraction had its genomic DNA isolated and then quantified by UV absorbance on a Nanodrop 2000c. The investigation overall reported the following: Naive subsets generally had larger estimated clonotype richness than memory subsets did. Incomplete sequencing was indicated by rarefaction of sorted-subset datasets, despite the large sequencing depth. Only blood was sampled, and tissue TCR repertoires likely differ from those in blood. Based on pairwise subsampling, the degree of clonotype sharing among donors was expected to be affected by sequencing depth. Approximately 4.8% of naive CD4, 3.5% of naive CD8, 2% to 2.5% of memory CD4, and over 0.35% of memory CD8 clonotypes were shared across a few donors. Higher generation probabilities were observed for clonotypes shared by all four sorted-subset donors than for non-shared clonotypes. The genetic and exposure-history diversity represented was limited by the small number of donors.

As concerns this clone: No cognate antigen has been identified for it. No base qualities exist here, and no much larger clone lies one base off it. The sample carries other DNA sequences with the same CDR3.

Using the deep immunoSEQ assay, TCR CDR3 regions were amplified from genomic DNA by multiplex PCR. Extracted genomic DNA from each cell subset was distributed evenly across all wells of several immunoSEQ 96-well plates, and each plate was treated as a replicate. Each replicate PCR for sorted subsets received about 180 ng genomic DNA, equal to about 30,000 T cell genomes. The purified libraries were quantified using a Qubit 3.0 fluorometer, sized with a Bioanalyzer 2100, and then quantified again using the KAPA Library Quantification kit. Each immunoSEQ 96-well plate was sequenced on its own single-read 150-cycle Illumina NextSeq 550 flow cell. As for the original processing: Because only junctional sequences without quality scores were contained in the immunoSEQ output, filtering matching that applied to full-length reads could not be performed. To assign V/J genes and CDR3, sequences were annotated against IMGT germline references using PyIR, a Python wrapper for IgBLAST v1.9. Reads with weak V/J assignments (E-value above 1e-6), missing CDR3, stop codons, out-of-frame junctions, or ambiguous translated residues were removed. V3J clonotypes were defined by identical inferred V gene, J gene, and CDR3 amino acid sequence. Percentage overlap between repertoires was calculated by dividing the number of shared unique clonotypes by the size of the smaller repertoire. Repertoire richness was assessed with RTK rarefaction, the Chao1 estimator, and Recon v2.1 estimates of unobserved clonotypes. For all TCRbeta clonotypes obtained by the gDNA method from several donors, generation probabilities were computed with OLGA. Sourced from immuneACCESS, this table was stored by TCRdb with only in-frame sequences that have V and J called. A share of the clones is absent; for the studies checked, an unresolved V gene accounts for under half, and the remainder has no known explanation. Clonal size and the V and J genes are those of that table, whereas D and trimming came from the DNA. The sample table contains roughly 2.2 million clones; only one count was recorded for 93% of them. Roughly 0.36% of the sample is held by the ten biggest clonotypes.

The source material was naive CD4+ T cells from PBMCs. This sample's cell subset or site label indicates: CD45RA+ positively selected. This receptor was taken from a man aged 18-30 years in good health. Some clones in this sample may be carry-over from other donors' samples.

The CDR3: CASSPQGNQPQHF. The DNA sequence is as follows: TGTGCCAGCAGCCCCCAGGGCAATCAGCCCCAGCATTTT. The chain couples TRBV6-6 to TRBJ1-5, with the D gene not confidently named. The germline V gene (reference sequence) specifies MNHNY as CDR1 and SVGAGI as CDR2. The CDR3 numbers 13 residues from cysteine through phenylalanine. Only CDR3 DNA remains: 39 bases, in frame from the first base. Between the V and J ends, shortened by 6 bases and 2 bases respectively, the junction contains 8 bases.